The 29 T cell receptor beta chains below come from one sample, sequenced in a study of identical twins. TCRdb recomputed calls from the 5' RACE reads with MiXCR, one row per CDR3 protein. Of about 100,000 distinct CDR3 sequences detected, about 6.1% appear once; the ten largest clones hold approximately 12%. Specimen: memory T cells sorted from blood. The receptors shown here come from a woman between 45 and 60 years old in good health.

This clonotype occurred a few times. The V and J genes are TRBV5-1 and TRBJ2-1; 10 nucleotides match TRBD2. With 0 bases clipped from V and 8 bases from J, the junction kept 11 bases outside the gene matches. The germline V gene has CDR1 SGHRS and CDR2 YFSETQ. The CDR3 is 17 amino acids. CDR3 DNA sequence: TGCGCCAGCAGCTTGGCCGTTCGGGCTAGCGGGAGCCATGAGCAGTTCTTC. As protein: CASSLAVRASGSHEQFF.

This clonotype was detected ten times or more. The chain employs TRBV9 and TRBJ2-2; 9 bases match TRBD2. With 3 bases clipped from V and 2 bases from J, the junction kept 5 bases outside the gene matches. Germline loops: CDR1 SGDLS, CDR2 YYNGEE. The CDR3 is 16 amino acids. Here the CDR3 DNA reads TGTGCCAGCAGCGCCCATAGCGGGAGAAACACCGGGGAGCTGTTTTTT. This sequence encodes CASSAHSGRNTGELFF.

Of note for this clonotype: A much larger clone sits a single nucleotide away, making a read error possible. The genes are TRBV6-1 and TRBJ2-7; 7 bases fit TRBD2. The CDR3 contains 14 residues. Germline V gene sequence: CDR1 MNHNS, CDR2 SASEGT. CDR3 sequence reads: CASDPPGLNYDQYF. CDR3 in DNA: TGTGCCAGTGACCCCCCGGGACTAAACTACGATCAGTACTTC.

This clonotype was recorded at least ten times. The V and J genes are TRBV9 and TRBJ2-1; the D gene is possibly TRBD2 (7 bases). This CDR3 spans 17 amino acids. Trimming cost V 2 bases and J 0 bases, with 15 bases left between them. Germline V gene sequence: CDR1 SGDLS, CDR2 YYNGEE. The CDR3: CASSVSSGTHSYNEQFF. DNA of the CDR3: TGTGCCAGCAGCGTTTCAAGCGGGACACACTCCTACAATGAGCAGTTCTTC.

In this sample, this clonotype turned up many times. The CDR3 nucleotides read TGTGCTAGTGCCGAGGGGGAGGGAGGGTTGCACGAGCAGTTCTTC. It yields the protein CASAEGEGGLHEQFF. This chain connects TRBV12-5 to TRBJ2-1; a possible D gene is TRBD2 (7 bases). The V end was cut by 7 bases, the J end by 10 bases, with 23 bases between. The germline V gene has CDR1 LGHNT and CDR2 FRNRAP. The CDR3 is made up of 15 amino acids.

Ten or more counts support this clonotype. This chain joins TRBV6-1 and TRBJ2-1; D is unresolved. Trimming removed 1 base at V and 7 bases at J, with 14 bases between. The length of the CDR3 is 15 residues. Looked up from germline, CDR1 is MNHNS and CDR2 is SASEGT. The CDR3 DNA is TGTGCCAGCAGTGAAGAAGACCACCCCCTGAATGAGCAGTTCTTC. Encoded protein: CASSEEDHPLNEQFF.

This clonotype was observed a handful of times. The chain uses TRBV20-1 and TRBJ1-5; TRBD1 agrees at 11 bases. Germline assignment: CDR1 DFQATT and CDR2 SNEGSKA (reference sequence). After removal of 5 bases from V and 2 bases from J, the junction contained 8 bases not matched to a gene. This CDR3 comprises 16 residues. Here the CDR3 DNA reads TGCAGTGCTCGGGACAGGGGGTTTATTGGCAATCAGCCCCAGCATTTT. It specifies CSARDRGFIGNQPQHF.

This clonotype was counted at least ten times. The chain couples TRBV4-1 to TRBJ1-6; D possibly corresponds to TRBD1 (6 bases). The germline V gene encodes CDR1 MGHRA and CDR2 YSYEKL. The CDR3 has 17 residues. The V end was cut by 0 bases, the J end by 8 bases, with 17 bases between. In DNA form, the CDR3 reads TGCGCCAGCAGCCAAGACCCCCCTACAGGGAGGGATTCACCCCTCCACTTT. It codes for CASSQDPPTGRDSPLHF.

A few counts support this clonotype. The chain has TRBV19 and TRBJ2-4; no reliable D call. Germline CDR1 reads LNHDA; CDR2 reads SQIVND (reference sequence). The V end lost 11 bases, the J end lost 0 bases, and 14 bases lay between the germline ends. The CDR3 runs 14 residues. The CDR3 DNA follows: TGTGCCTCTCGCAGCCCTCTAGCCAAAAACATTCAGTACTTC. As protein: CASRSPLAKNIQYF.

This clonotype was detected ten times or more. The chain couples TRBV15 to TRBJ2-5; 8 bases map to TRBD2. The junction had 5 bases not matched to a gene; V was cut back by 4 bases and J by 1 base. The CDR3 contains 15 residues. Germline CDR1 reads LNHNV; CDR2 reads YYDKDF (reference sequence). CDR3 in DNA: TGTGCCACCAGCAAAGAAGCGGGGGTCCAAGAGACCCAGTACTTC. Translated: CATSKEAGVQETQYF.

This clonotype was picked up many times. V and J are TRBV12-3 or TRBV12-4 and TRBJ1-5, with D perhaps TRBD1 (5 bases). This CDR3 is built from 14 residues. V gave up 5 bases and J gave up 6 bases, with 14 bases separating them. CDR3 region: CASSPTGSGQPQHF. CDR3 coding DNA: TGTGCCAGCAGTCCTACAGGCTCCGGTCAGCCCCAGCATTTT.

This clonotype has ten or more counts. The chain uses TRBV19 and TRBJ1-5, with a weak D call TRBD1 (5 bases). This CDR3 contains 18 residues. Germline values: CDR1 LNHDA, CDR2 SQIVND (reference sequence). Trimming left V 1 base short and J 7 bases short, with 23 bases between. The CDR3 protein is CASSIGRTRRGDRQPQHF. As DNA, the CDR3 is TGTGCCAGTAGTATAGGTCGGACAAGGCGAGGGGATCGACAGCCCCAGCATTTT.

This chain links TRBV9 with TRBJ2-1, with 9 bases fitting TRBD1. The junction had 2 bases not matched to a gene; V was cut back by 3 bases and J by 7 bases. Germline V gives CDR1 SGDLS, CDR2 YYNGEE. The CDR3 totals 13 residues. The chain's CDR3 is CASSEQGANEQFF. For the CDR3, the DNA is TGTGCCAGCAGCGAACAGGGGGCGAATGAGCAGTTCTTC. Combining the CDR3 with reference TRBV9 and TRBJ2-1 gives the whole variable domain DSGVTQTPKHLITATGQRVTLRCSPRSGDLSVYWYQQSLDQGLQFLIQYYNGEERAKGNILERFSAQQFPDLHSELNLSSLELGDSALYFCASSEQGANEQFFGPGTRLTVL.

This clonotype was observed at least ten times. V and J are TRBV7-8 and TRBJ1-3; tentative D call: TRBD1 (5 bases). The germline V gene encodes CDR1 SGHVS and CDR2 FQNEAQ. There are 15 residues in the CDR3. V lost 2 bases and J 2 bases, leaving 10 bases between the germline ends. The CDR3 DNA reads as TGTGCCAGCAGCTTATCGGCAGGGACTGGAAACACCATATATTTT. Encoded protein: CASSLSAGTGNTIYF.

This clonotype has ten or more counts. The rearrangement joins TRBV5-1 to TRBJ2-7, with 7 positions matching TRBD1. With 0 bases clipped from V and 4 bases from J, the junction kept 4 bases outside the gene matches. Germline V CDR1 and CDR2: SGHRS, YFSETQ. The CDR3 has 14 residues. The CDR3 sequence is CASSLGDRVYEQYF. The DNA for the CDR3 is TGCGCCAGCAGCTTGGGTGACAGGGTATACGAGCAGTACTTC. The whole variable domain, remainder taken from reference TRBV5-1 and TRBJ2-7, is KAGVTQTPRYLIKTRGQQVTLSCSPISGHRSVSWYQQTPGQGLQFLFEYFSETQRNKGNFPGRFSGRQFSNSRSEMNVSTLELGDSALYLCASSLGDRVYEQYFGPGTRLTVT.

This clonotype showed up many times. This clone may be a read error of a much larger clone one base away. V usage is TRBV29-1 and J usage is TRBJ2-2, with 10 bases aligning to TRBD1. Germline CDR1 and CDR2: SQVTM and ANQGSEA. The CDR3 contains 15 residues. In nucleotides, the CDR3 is TGCAGCGCAGAAGAGACAGGGGGCGCTGGCGGGGAGCTGTTATTT. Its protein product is CSAEETGGAGGELLF.

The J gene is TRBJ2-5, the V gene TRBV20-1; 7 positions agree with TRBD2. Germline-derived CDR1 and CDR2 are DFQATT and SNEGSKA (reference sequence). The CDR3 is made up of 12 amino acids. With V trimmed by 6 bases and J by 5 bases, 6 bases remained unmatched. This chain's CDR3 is CSAARERETQYF. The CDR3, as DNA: TGCAGTGCAGCGCGGGAGCGGGAGACCCAGTACTTC.

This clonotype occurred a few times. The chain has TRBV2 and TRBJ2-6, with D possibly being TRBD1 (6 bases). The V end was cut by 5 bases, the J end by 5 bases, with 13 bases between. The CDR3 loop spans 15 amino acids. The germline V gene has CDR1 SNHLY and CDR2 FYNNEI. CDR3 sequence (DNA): TGTGCCAGCAGTCCACAGGGTGGTTGGGCCAACGTCCTGACTTTC. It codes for CASSPQGGWANVLTF.

CDR3 bases: TGTGCCAGCAGTTTGGGGTTGGCGAATGAAAAACTGTTTTTT. Its protein product is CASSLGLANEKLFF. The chain recombines TRBV27 with TRBJ1-4; no firm D call. CDR3 length: 14 amino acids. The germline V gene has CDR1 MNHEY and CDR2 SMNVEV (reference sequence). The V and J ends lost 3 bases and 5 bases respectively, with 10 bases between them.

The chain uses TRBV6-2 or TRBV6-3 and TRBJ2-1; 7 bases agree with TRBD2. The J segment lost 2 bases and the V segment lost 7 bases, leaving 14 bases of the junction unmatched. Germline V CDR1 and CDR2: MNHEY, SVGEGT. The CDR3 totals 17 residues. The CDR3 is CASTTPDLAAPYNEQFF. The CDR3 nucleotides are TGTGCCAGCACCACACCCGACCTAGCGGCCCCCTACAATGAGCAGTTCTTC.

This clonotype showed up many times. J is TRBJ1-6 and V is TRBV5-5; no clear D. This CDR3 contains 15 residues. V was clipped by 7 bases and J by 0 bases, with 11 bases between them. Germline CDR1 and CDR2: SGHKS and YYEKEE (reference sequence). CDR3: CASSGLSSYNSPLHF. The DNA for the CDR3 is TGTGCCAGCTCTGGACTCAGCTCCTATAATTCACCCCTCCACTTT.

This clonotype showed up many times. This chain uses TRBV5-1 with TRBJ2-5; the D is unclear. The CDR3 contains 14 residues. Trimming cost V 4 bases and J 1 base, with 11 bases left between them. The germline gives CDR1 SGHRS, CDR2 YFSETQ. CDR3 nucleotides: TGCGCCAGCAGCCCGGTGGAGCCCCAAGAGACCCAGTACTTC. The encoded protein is CASSPVEPQETQYF.

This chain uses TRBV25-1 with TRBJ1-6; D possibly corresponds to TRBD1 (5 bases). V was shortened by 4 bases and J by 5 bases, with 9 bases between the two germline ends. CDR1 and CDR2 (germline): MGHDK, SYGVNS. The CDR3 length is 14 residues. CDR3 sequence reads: CASSAGGNNSPLHF. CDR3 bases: TGTGCCAGCAGTGCGGGGGGGAATAATTCACCCCTCCACTTT.

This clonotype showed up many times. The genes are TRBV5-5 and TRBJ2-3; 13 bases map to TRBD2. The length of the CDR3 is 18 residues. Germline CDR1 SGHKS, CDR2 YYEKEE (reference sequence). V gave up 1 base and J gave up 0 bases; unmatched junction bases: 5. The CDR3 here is CASSLTSGRASSTDTQYF. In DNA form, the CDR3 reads TGTGCCAGCAGCTTGACTAGCGGGAGGGCCTCCAGCACAGATACGCAGTATTTT.

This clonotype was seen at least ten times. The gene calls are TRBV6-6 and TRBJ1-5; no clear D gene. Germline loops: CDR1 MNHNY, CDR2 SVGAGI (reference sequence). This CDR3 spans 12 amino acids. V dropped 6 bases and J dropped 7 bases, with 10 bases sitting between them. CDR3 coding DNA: TGTGCCAGCAGCGAGGCTAAACAGCCCCAGCATTTT. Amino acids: CASSEAKQPQHF.

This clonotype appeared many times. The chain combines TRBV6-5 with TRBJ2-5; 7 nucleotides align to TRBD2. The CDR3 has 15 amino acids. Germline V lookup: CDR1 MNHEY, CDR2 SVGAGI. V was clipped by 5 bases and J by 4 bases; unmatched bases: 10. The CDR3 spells CASSGQREGGETQYF. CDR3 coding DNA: TGTGCCAGCAGTGGCCAGCGGGAAGGTGGAGAGACCCAGTACTTC.

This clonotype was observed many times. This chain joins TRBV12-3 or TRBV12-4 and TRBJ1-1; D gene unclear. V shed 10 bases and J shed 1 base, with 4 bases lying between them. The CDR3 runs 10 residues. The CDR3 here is CAIANTEAFF. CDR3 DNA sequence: TGTGCCATCGCGAACACTGAAGCTTTCTTT.

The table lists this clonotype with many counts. The chain's CDR3 is CASSILRGQSYEQYF. The DNA of the CDR3 is TGTGCCAGCAGTATTCTCCGGGGACAGTCCTACGAGCAGTACTTC. The rearrangement uses TRBV7-8 and TRBJ2-7, with 7 bases aligning to TRBD1. V lost 6 bases, J lost 1 base, and 9 bases stayed unmatched. This CDR3 has 15 amino acids. CDR1 and CDR2 (germline): SGHVS, FQNEAQ.

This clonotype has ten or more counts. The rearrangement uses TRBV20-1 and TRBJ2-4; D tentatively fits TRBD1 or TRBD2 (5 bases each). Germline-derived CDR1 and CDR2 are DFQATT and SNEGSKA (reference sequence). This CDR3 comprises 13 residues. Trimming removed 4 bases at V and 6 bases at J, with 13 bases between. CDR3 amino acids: CSAKLGTVNIQYF. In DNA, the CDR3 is TGCAGTGCTAAACTCGGGACCGTAAACATTCAGTACTTC.